This T cell receptor (beta chain) was found in a study of tumor and adjacent non-tumor tissue in lung cancer. Study overall: Samples averaged roughly 4.3 million productive TCRbeta reads each.

This sample's RNA came from whole unsorted tissue. The library came from three nested PCR rounds adapted from ARM-PCR protocols. One entry per CDR3 protein results from TCRdb running MiXCR on the multiplex PCR reads. The sample yields some 84,000 distinct CDR3 sequences, about three fifths seen once. The source of this sequence is a man in his sixties or seventies with non-small cell lung cancer. Sequencing was performed on lung tumor tissue.

CDR3 in amino acids: CASSQDRVSWTDGPQYF. The DNA of the CDR3 is TGTGCCAGCAGCCAAGACAGGGTGAGTTGGACGGACGGACCCCAGTATTTT. V usage is TRBV4-2 and J usage is TRBJ1-5; TRBD1 might be the D (5 bases). The DNA end is a closer match to TRBJ2-3, so the J assignment may be wrong. Germline CDR1 is LGHNA and CDR2 is YNFKEQ. The CDR3 sequence is 17 residues long.